The clone carrying this T cell receptor (beta chain) came up many times. The antigen is not known. MiXCR, run by TCRdb on the 5' RACE reads, gives a single entry per CDR3 protein. The data hold about 210,000 distinct CDR3 sequences, with about 10% observed a single time. Germline CDR1 reads SGHRS; CDR2 reads YFSETQ. The CDR3 runs 16 residues. V was clipped by 4 bases and J by 0 bases; unmatched bases: 6. The entry originates in a study of T-cell memory formation after mild COVID-19. Whole-study findings and limits: CD8+ contracting clones occupied EMRA, while CD4+ ones occupied mainly CM and EM. The SARS-CoV-2 specificity of second-wave clones reaching peak at day 37 remained unverified.

V is TRBV5-1 and J is TRBJ2-4, with 8 bases identical to TRBD1. The clonotype comes from a man aged 18 to 29 who had mild COVID-19 (a few samples of this study predate the infection). Cell type and time point are not known. Specimen: PBMCs or a T cell subset sorted from them (not recorded which). The CDR3 nucleotides read TGCGCCAGCAGCCCGGGACAGGCCCTAGCCAAAAACATTCAGTACTTC. Protein product: CASSPGQALAKNIQYF. The whole variable domain, remainder taken from reference TRBV5-1 and TRBJ2-4, is KAGVTQTPRYLIKTRGQQVTLSCSPISGHRSVSWYQQTPGQGLQFLFEYFSETQRNKGNFPGRFSGRQFSNSRSEMNVSTLELGDSALYLCASSPGQALAKNIQYFGAGTRLSVL.